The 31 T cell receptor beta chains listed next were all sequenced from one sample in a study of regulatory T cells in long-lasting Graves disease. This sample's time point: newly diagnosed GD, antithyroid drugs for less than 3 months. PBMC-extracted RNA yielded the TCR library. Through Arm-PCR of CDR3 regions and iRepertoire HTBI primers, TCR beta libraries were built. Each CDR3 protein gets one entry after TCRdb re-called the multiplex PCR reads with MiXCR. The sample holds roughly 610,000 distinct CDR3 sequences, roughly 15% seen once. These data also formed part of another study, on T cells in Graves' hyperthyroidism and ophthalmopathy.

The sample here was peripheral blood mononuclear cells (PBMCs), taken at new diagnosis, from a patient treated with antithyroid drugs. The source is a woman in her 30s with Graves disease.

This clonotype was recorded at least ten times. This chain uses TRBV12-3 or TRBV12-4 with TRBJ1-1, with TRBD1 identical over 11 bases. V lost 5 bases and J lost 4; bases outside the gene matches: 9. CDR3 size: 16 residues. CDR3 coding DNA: TGTGCCAGCAGTCCGAGTCGGGACAGGGGGGCCACTGAAGCTTTCTTT. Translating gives CASSPSRDRGATEAFF.

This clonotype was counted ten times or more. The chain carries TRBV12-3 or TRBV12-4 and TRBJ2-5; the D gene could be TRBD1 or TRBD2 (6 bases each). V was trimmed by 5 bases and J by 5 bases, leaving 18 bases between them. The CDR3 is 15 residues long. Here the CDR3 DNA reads TGTGCCAGCAGTCGTACACGAACGGGGGCGGAGACCCAGTACTTC. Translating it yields CASSRTRTGAETQYF.

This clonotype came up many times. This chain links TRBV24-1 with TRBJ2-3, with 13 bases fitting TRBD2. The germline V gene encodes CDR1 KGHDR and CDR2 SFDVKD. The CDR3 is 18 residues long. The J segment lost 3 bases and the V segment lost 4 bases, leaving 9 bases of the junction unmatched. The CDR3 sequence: CATSELGTSGTWTDTQYF. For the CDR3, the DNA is TGTGCCACCAGTGAACTTGGGACTAGCGGGACGTGGACAGATACGCAGTATTTT.

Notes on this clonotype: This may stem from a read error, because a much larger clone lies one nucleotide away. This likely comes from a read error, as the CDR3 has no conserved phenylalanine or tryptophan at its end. The CDR3, as DNA: TGTGCCAGCAGCGACACGACGGTCACCTACGAGCAGTACTCC. Its protein product is CASSDTTVTYEQYS. The gene calls are TRBV6-2 or TRBV6-3 and TRBJ2-7; D not certain. The germline V gene encodes CDR1 MNHEY and CDR2 SVGEGT. The CDR3 consists of 14 residues. The V and J ends lost 6 bases and 2 bases respectively, with 14 bases between them.

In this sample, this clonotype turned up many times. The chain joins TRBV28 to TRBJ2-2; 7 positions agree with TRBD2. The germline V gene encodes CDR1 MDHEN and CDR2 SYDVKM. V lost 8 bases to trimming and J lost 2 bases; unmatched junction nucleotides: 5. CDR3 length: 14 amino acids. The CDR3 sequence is CASVPGLNTGELFF. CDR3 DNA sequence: TGTGCCAGCGTCCCGGGACTAAACACCGGGGAGCTGTTTTTT. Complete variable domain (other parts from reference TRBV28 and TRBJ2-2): DVKVTQSSRYLVKRTGEKVFLECVQDMDHENMFWYRQDPGLGLRLIYFSYDVKMKEKGDIPEGYSVSREKKERFSLILESASTNQTSMYLCASVPGLNTGELFFGEGSRLTVL.

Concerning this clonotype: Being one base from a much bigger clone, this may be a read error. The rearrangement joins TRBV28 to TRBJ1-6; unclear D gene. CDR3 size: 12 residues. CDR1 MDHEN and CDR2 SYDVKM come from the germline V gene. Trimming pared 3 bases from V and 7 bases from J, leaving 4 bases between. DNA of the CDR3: TGTGCCAGCAGTTTCTGCAATTCACCCCTCCACTTT. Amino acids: CASSFCNSPLHF.

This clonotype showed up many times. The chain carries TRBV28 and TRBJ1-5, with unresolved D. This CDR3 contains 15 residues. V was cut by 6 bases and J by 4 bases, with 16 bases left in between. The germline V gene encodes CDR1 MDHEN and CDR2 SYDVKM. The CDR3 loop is CASSPPGGFNQPQHF. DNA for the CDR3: TGTGCCAGCAGCCCTCCGGGCGGGTTTAATCAGCCCCAGCATTTT.

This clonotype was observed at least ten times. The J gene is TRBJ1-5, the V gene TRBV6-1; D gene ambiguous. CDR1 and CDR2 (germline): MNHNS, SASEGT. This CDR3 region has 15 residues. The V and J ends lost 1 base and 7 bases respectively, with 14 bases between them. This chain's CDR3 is CASSEGQRLEQPQHF. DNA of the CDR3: TGTGCCAGCAGTGAAGGTCAGAGGTTAGAGCAGCCCCAGCATTTT.

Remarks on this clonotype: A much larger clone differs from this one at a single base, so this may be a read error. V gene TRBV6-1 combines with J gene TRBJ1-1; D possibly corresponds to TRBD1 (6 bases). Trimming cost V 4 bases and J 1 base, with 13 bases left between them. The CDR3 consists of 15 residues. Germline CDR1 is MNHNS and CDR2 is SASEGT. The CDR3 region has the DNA TGTGCCAGCAGTGGCCGGGACAAGAGGAACACTGAAGCTTTCTTT. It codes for CASSGRDKRNTEAFF.

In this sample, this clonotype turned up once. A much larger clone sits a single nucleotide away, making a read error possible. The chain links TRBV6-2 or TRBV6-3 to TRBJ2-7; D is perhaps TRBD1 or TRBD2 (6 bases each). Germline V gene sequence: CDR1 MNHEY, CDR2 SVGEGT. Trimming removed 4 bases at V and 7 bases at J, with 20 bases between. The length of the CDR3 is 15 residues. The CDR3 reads CASSWVSGAYNEQYF. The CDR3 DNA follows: TGTGCCAGCAGTTGGGTCTCGGGGGCCTACAATGAGCAGTACTTC.

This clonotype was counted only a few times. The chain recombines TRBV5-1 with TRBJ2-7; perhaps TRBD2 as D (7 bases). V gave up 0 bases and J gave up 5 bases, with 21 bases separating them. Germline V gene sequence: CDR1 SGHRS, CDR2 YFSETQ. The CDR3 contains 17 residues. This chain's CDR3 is CASSLGGTGGGAHEQYF. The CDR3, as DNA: TGCGCCAGCAGCTTGGGGGGGACCGGAGGGGGGGCCCACGAGCAGTACTTC.

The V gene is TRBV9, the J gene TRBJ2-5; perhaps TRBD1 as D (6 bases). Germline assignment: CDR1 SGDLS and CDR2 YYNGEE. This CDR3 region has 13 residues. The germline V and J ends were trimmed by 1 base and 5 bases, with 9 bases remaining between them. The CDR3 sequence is CASSVTGSETQYF. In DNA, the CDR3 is TGTGCCAGCAGCGTAACAGGGAGTGAGACCCAGTACTTC.

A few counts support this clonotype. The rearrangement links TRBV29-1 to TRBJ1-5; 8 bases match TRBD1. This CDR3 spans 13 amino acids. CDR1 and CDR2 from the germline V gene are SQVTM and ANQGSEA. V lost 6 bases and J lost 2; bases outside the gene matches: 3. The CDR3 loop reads CSVQGAGNQPQHF. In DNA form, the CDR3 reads TGCAGCGTCCAGGGGGCTGGCAATCAGCCCCAGCATTTT.

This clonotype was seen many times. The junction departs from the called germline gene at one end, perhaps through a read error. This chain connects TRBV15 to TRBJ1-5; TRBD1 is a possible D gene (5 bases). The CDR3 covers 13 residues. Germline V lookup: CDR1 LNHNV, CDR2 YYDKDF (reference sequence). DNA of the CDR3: TGTGCCACCAGTAGAGGGACGGGACAGCCCCAGCATTTT. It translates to CATSRGTGQPQHF.

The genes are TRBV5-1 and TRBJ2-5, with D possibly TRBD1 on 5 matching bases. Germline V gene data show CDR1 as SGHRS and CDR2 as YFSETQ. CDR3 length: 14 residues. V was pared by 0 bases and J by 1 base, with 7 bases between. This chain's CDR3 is CASSLGQRQETQYF. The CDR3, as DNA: TGCGCCAGCAGCTTGGGACAGCGCCAAGAGACCCAGTACTTC.

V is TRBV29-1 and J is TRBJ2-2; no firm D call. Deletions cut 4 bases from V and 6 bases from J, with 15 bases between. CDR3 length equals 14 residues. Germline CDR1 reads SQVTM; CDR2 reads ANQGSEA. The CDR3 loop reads CSVAVWASPGELFF. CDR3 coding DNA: TGCAGCGTTGCCGTGTGGGCGAGTCCCGGGGAGCTGTTTTTT.

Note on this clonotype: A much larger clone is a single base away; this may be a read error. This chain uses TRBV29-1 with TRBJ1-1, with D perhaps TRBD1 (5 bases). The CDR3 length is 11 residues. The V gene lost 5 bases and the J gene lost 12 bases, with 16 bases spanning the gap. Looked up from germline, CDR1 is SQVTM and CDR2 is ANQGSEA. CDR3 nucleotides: TGCAGCGTTCGACGTGACAGCCAAACTTTCTTT. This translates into CSVRRDSQTFF. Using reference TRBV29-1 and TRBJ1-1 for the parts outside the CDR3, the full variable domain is SAVISQKPSRDICQRGTSLTIQCQVDSQVTMMFWYRQQPGQSLTLIATANQGSEATYESGFVIDKFPISRPNLTFSTLTVSNMSPEDSSIYLCSVRRDSQTFFGQGTRLTVV.

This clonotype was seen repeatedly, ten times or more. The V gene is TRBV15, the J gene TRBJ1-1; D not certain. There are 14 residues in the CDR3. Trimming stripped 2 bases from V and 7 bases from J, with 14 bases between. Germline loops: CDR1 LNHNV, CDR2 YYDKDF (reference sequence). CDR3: CATSRSPEEIEAFF. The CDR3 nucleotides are TGTGCCACCAGCAGATCACCTGAGGAAATTGAAGCTTTCTTT. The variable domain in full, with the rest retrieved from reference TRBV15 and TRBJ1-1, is DAMVIQNPRYQVTQFGKPVTLSCSQTLNHNVMYWYQQKSSQAPKLLFHYYDKDFNNEADTPDNFQSRRPNTSFCFLDIRSPGLGDTAMYLCATSRSPEEIEAFFGQGTRLTVV.

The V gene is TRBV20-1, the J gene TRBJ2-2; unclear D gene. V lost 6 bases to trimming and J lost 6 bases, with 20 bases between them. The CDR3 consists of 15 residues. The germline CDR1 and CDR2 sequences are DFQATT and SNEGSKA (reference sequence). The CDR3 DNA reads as TGCAGTGCCCCCACGCCGACTCCCCTCGCCGGGGAGCTGTTTTTT. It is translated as CSAPTPTPLAGELFF.

CDR3 amino acids: CASSLEGGGTDTQYF. The CDR3 DNA reads TGCGCCAGCAGCTTGGAAGGCGGGGGGACAGATACGCAGTATTTT. The V and J genes are TRBV5-1 and TRBJ2-3, with 8 bases lining up with TRBD2. J gave up 3 bases and V 0 bases, and 3 bases lay outside the gene matches. The germline V gene has CDR1 SGHRS and CDR2 YFSETQ. CDR3 length equals 15 residues.

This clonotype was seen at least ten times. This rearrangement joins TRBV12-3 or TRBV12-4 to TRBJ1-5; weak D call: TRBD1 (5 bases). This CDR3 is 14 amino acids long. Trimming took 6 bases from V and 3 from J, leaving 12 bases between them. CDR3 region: CASRVSGYNQPQHF. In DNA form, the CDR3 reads TGTGCCAGCAGAGTGTCAGGGTACAATCAGCCCCAGCATTTT.

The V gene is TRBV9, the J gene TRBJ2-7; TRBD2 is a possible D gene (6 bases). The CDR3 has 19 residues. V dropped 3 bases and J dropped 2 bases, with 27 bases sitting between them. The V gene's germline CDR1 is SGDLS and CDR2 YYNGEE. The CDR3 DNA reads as TGTGCCAGCAGCGCCCGGGAGACGGGAGCAACTAGTGGGGCCTACGAGCAGTACTTC. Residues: CASSARETGATSGAYEQYF.

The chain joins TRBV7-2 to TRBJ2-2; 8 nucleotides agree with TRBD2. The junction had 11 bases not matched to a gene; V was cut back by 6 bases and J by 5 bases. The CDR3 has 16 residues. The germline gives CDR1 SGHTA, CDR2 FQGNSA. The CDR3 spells CASRHPGTSGTGELFF. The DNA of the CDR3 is TGTGCCAGCAGGCACCCCGGGACTAGTGGGACCGGGGAGCTGTTTTTT.

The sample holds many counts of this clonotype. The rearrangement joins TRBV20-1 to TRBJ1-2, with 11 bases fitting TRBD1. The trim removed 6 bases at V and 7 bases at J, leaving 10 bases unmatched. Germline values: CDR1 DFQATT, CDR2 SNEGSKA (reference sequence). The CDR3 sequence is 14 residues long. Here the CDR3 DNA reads TGCAGTGCGTCGGGGGACAGGGGGTTTGGTGGCTACACCTTC. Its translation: CSASGDRGFGGYTF.

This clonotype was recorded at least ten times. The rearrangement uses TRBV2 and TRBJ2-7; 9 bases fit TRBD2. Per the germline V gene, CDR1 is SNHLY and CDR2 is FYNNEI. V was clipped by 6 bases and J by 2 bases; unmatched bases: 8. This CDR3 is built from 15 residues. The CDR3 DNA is TGTGCCAGCAGATTTTTGACTAGCGGACCCTACGAGCAGTACTTC. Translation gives CASRFLTSGPYEQYF.

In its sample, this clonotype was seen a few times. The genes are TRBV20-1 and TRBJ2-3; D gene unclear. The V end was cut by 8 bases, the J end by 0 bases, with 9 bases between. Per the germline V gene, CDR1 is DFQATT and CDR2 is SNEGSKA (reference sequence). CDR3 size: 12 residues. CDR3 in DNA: TGCAGTAGGAGCCCAAGCACAGATACGCAGTATTTT. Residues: CSRSPSTDTQYF.

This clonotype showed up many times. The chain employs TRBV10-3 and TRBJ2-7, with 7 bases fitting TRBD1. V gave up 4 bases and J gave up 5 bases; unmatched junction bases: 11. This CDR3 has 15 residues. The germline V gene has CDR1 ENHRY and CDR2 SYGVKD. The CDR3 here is CAISGWQSQGDEQYF. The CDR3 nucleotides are TGTGCCATCAGTGGGTGGCAGTCTCAGGGGGACGAGCAGTACTTC.

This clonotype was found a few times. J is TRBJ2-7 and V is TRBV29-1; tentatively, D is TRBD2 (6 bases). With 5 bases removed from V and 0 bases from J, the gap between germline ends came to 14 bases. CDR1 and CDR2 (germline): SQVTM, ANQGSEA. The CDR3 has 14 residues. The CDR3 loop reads CSVLSGGSSYEQYF. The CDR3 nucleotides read TGCAGCGTTTTAAGCGGAGGGAGCTCCTACGAGCAGTACTTC.

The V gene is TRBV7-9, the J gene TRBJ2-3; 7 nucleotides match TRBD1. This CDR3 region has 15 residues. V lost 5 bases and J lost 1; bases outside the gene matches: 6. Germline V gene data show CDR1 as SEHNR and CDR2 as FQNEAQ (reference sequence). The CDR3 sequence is CASSRTGVGTDTQYF. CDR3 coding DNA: TGTGCCAGCAGCAGAACAGGGGTGGGCACAGATACGCAGTATTTT.

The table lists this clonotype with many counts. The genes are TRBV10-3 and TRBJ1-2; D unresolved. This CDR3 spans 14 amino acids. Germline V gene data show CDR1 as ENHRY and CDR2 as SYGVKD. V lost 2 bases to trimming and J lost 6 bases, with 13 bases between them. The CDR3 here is CAISEHSGRDGYTF. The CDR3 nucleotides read TGTGCCATCAGTGAGCATAGTGGGAGAGATGGCTACACCTTC.

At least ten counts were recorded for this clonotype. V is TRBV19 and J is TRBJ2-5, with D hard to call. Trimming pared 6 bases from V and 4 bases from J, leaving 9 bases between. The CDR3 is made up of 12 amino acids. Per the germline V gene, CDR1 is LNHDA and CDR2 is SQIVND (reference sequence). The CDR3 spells CASSSLAETQYF. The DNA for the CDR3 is TGTGCCAGTAGCTCACTCGCAGAGACCCAGTACTTC.